This T cell receptor (beta chain) was sequenced for a study of identical twins. Study-level points and caveats: Beta out-of-frame sequences displayed a weaker excess of sharing between twins. Cord blood beta clonotypes present at high abundance carried fewer insertions; no such pattern appeared in memory repertoires.

Everyone who donated was a healthy Caucasian. A universal primer site was incorporated via template switching, and the cDNA contained unique molecular identifiers. TCRdb reanalysed the 5' RACE reads using MiXCR and keeps one entry per CDR3 protein. The sample includes nearly 250,000 distinct CDR3 sequences, roughly 7% of them seen just once. CDR1 and CDR2 from the germline V gene are LGHDT and YNNKEL (reference sequence). The CDR3 has 15 residues. The trim removed 4 bases at V and 7 bases at J, leaving 8 bases unmatched. This clonotype turned up a few times. Its antigen is as yet unknown. The sample also formed part of further work on yellow fever vaccine responses in identical twins.

This receptor was identified in a woman younger than 35 in good health. V is TRBV3-1 and J is TRBJ2-1, with 9 bases that match TRBD2. The sample was memory (CD45RO+) T cells sorted from blood. DNA of the CDR3: TGTGCCAGCAGCCCCTTAGCGGGGGCAGGGAATGAGCAGTTCTTC. It encodes CASSPLAGAGNEQFF.